The next 29 T cell receptor beta chains were all read from a single sample in a study of glioma-infiltrating T cells. TCR alpha and beta CDR3 regions were amplified from RNA using iRepertoire nested multiplex PCR. MiXCR, run by TCRdb on the multiplex PCR reads, gives a single entry per CDR3 protein. The sample lists a few hundred thousand distinct CDR3 sequences; 41% were seen once. The sample was glioma tissue, nonneoplastic brain tissue, or PBMCs (not recorded which). These receptors were obtained from a human donor with low-grade glioma or glioblastoma, undergoing nonglioma brain surgery, or in good health (not recorded which).

Notes on this clonotype: As the CDR3 is not closed by the conserved phenylalanine or tryptophan, this likely results from a read error. The chain carries TRBV27 and TRBJ1-1; a weak D match, TRBD1 (5 bases). Germline CDR1 is MNHEY and CDR2 is SMNVEV (reference sequence). The CDR3 length is 13 residues. V gave up 6 bases and J gave up 4 bases, with 12 bases separating them. As DNA, the CDR3 is TGTGCCAGCAGGTGGGGACGGAGCACTGAAGCTTTCTTA. This sequence encodes CASRWGRSTEAFL.

This clonotype occurred many times. This chain connects TRBV15 to TRBJ2-3, with D perhaps being TRBD1 or TRBD2 (5 bases each). This CDR3 has 16 residues. V shed 0 bases and J shed 0 bases, with 10 bases lying between them. Germline assignment: CDR1 LNHNV and CDR2 YYDKDF (reference sequence). Written as DNA, the CDR3 is TGTGCCACCAGCAGAGACCCCGGGGCCAGCACAGATACGCAGTATTTT. Its protein product is CATSRDPGASTDTQYF.

This clonotype was observed a handful of times. The V call is TRBV19, the J call TRBJ1-1; 8 bases line up with TRBD1. CDR3 size: 13 residues. CDR1 is LNHDA and CDR2 is SQIVND in the germline V gene (reference sequence). V lost 6 bases to trimming and J lost 4 bases; unmatched junction nucleotides: 4. The DNA of the CDR3 is TGTGCCAGTAGCGGACAGGGTTTCACTGAAGCTTTCTTT. It codes for CASSGQGFTEAFF.

This clonotype was counted at least ten times. The J gene is TRBJ1-2, the V gene TRBV6-5, with D unresolved. CDR1 is MNHEY, CDR2 SVGAGI, per germline. This CDR3 spans 14 amino acids. V was clipped by 2 bases and J by 3 bases, with 10 bases between them. The CDR3 bases are TGTGCCAGCAGTTACGCTCCGGTTTACTATGGCTACACCTTC. Translated, it gives CASSYAPVYYGYTF.

The genes are TRBV24-1 and TRBJ2-5; D is unresolved. V dropped 4 bases and J dropped 1 base, with 6 bases sitting between them. The CDR3 contains 13 residues. Germline V gives CDR1 KGHDR, CDR2 SFDVKD. The CDR3 nucleotides read TGTGCCACCAGTGACGCCAGCCAAGAGACCCAGTACTTC. Translated: CATSDASQETQYF.

This clonotype was seen only a few times. The chain joins TRBV28 to TRBJ2-3; D assignment may be TRBD1 or TRBD2 (5 bases each). The CDR3 covers 15 residues. Trimming stripped 8 bases from V and 0 bases from J, with 15 bases between. Germline CDR1 and CDR2: MDHEN and SYDVKM. CDR3 loop: CASGREGLSTDTQYF. In nucleotides, the CDR3 is TGTGCCAGCGGGCGTGAGGGGCTTAGCACAGATACGCAGTATTTT.

This clonotype appeared a few times. One junction end does not reproduce the germline sequence, and a read error may be involved. The chain employs TRBV7-6 and TRBJ2-5, with TRBD2 as a possible D gene (5 bases). Per germline, CDR1 SGHVS and CDR2 FNYEAQ. CDR3 length: 14 residues. The CDR3 protein is CASSLDGRGRTQYF. The CDR3 DNA reads TGTGCTAGCAGCTTAGACGGGCGCGGGCGGACCCAGTACTTC.

The chain is built from TRBV5-1 and TRBJ1-1, with a weak D call TRBD1 (6 bases). Deletions cut 2 bases from V and 1 base from J, with 9 bases between. The CDR3 has 14 residues. CDR1 and CDR2 (germline): SGHRS, YFSETQ. This chain's CDR3 is CASSFTGWNTEAFF. In nucleotides, the CDR3 is TGCGCCAGCAGCTTTACAGGGTGGAACACTGAAGCTTTCTTT.

The rearrangement joins TRBV4-1 to TRBJ2-6; the D gene is possibly TRBD2 (6 bases). CDR1 is MGHRA, CDR2 YSYEKL, per germline. The CDR3 has 15 residues. Trimming shortened V by 0 bases and J by 14 bases, and 17 bases separated the two germline ends. The CDR3 loop is CASSQDVWEADLLTF. The CDR3 nucleotides read TGCGCCAGCAGCCAAGATGTGTGGGAGGCCGACCTCCTGACTTTC.

Points on this clonotype: This clone may be a read error of a much larger clone one base away. The chain uses TRBV27 and TRBJ2-7; either TRBD1 or TRBD2 may fit D (5 bases each). V lost 6 bases and J lost 7, with 25 bases in between. Germline V CDR1 and CDR2: MNHEY, SMNVEV (reference sequence). The CDR3 loop spans 16 amino acids. The CDR3: CASSPEGSGPYNEQYF. In DNA form, the CDR3 reads TGTGCCAGCAGCCCTGAGGGCTCGGGGCCCTACAATGAGCAGTACTTC.

The chain links TRBV28 to TRBJ2-2, with D hard to call. This CDR3 is 15 amino acids long. Trimming shortened V by 7 bases and J by 2 bases, and 14 bases separated the two germline ends. Germline CDR1 MDHEN, CDR2 SYDVKM. CDR3 protein: CASISRVKNTGELFF. DNA of the CDR3: TGTGCCAGCATCTCTCGAGTTAAAAACACCGGGGAGCTGTTTTTT.

The DNA for the CDR3 is TGTGCCAGCAGTCACGGACTCATCCCCGGGGAGCTGTTTTTT. Encoded protein: CASSHGLIPGELFF. The V call is TRBV27, the J call TRBJ2-2, with D perhaps matching TRBD2 (5 bases). The CDR3 extends over 14 amino acids. CDR1 is MNHEY, CDR2 SMNVEV, per germline (reference sequence). Trimming removed 5 bases from V and 6 bases from J, with 13 bases in between.

The chain joins TRBV28 to TRBJ2-5; D may be TRBD2 (7 bases). Germline lookup yields CDR1 MDHEN and CDR2 SYDVKM. The CDR3 contains 20 residues. V was pared by 5 bases and J by 2 bases, with 30 bases between. CDR3 DNA sequence: TGTGCCAGCAGTCTCCTGCGGGGGCTGACTAGCCTAGAGGGACAAGAGACCCAGTACTTC. Translation gives CASSLLRGLTSLEGQETQYF. Together with reference TRBV28 and TRBJ2-5, the CDR3 gives the full variable domain: DVKVTQSSRYLVKRTGEKVFLECVQDMDHENMFWYRQDPGLGLRLIYFSYDVKMKEKGDIPEGYSVSREKKERFSLILESASTNQTSMYLCASSLLRGLTSLEGQETQYFGPGTRLLVL.

This clonotype was counted between two and nine times. This chain joins TRBV3-1 and TRBJ2-3; D remains unclear. Germline CDR1 and CDR2: LGHDT and YNNKEL (reference sequence). The CDR3 totals 14 residues. V dropped 1 base and J dropped 2 bases, with 7 bases sitting between them. In DNA form, the CDR3 reads TGTGCCAGCAGCCAAGGGGCACACACAGATACGCAGTATTTT. This translates into CASSQGAHTDTQYF.

The J gene is TRBJ2-1, the V gene TRBV4-3, with D perhaps matching TRBD1 or TRBD2 (5 bases each). This CDR3 is built from 16 residues. Germline V CDR1 and CDR2: LGHNA, YSLEER. With 5 bases removed from V and 0 bases from J, the gap between germline ends came to 14 bases. The CDR3 DNA reads TGCGCCAGCAGCATGACAGCGGAGAGCTCCTACAATGAGCAGTTCTTC. This gives the protein CASSMTAESSYNEQFF.

Comments on this clonotype: Relative to the germline gene, one junction end is altered; a read error may explain this. The chain recombines TRBV7-2 with TRBJ2-7, with 9 bases identical to TRBD1. The CDR3 has 15 residues. The V gene's germline CDR1 is SGHTA and CDR2 FQGNSA. CDR3 sequence: CASSPDRGGYYEHYF. In DNA, the CDR3 is TGTGCCAGCAGCCCCGACAGGGGGGGCTACTACGAGCATTACTTC.

The rearrangement uses TRBV11-2 and TRBJ2-5; 11 bases are shared with TRBD1. J gave up 6 bases and V 4 bases, and 10 bases lay outside the gene matches. Germline V gives CDR1 SGHAT, CDR2 FQNNGV. The CDR3 has 16 amino acids. The CDR3 sequence: CASSSTGTGGRQTQYF. The CDR3 DNA follows: TGTGCCAGCAGCTCAACCGGGACAGGGGGACGACAGACCCAGTACTTC. Together with reference TRBV11-2 and TRBJ2-5, the CDR3 gives the full variable domain: EAGVAQSPRYKIIEKRQSVAFWCNPISGHATLYWYQQILGQGPKLLIQFQNNGVVDDSQLPKDRFSAERLKGVDSTLKIQPAKLEDSAVYLCASSSTGTGGRQTQYFGPGTRLLVL.

This clonotype showed up just a few times. V is TRBV27 and J is TRBJ2-2; a weak D match, TRBD1 (5 bases). The CDR3 is 16 residues long. Trimming cost V 5 bases and J 2 bases, with 15 bases left between them. Germline V gene data show CDR1 as MNHEY and CDR2 as SMNVEV (reference sequence). The CDR3 loop reads CASSPPGHLNTGELFF. The CDR3 coding sequence is TGTGCCAGCAGTCCACCCGGACACCTAAACACCGGGGAGCTGTTTTTT.

V gene TRBV5-4 combines with J gene TRBJ2-7, with 8 bases that match TRBD1. This CDR3 has 14 amino acids. Germline CDR1 is SGHNT and CDR2 is YYREEE (reference sequence). Trimming cost V 2 bases and J 6 bases; bases outside gene matches: 7. The CDR3 here is CASSFDRGPLEQYF. CDR3 DNA sequence: TGTGCCAGCAGCTTCGACAGGGGCCCCCTCGAGCAGTACTTC.

A single count supports this clonotype. The gene calls are TRBV7-9 and TRBJ2-1, with 8 bases identical to TRBD2. Germline V gene lookup returns CDR1 SEHNR and CDR2 FQNEAQ (reference sequence). This CDR3 contains 15 residues. The V gene end was trimmed by 1 base and the J gene end by 3 bases; junction bases not matched to a gene: 2. The CDR3 DNA reads as TGTGCCAGCAGCTTAGTCGGGGGGGTCTACAATGAGCAGTTCTTC. Translated, it gives CASSLVGGVYNEQFF.

Note on this clonotype: This may be a read error, as it is one base from a much larger clone. The chain uses TRBV10-2 and TRBJ2-3; D unresolved. Germline V gives CDR1 WSHSY, CDR2 SAAADI. This CDR3 contains 13 residues. The CDR3 spells CASSDFSTNTQYF. The CDR3 DNA is TGCGCCAGCAGTGACTTTAGCACAAATACGCAGTATTTT.

This clonotype was detected only a few times. V gene TRBV27 combines with J gene TRBJ1-2; 7 nucleotides line up with TRBD1. The CDR3 length is 17 residues. Germline CDR1 is MNHEY and CDR2 is SMNVEV (reference sequence). J gave up 1 base and V 2 bases, and 10 bases lay outside the gene matches. The CDR3 spells CASSLTARDSLNYGYTF. CDR3 nucleotides: TGTGCCAGCAGTTTAACCGCCCGGGACAGCCTTAACTATGGCTACACCTTC.

The sample holds many counts of this clonotype. The gene calls are TRBV20-1 and TRBJ1-6; D remains ambiguous. V was shortened by 3 bases and J by 6 bases, with 18 bases between the two germline ends. The CDR3 is 16 residues long. CDR1 is DFQATT, CDR2 SNEGSKA, per germline (reference sequence). The chain's CDR3 is CSARAEMEMINSPLHF. CDR3 coding DNA: TGCAGTGCTAGGGCCGAGATGGAGATGATTAATTCACCCCTCCACTTT.

The rearrangement uses TRBV5-1 and TRBJ1-1; D is possibly TRBD1 (6 bases). There are 16 residues in the CDR3. V lost 0 bases and J 1 base, leaving 13 bases between the germline ends. Germline V gene data show CDR1 as SGHRS and CDR2 as YFSETQ. CDR3: CASSLASWGPNTEAFF. For the CDR3, the DNA is TGCGCCAGCAGCTTGGCCTCGTGGGGGCCGAACACTGAAGCTTTCTTT.

This sequence joins TRBV28 and TRBJ2-7; 12 bases map to TRBD2. Germline CDR1 is MDHEN and CDR2 is SYDVKM. Trimming took 6 bases from V and 1 from J; bases not matched to a gene: 4. The CDR3 is made up of 15 amino acids. In DNA form, the CDR3 reads TGTGCCAGCAGAATACTAGCGGGGGGTTCCTACGAGCAGTACTTC. This encodes CASRILAGGSYEQYF.

This clonotype was detected ten times or more. This chain connects TRBV6-1 to TRBJ1-2, with D tentatively TRBD1 (6 bases). From germline, CDR1 is MNHNS and CDR2 SASEGT. Trimming shortened V by 2 bases and J by 11 bases, and 15 bases separated the two germline ends. This CDR3 has 13 residues. The CDR3 coding sequence is TGTGCCAGCAGTGAACGTCCAGGGGAGATTTACACCTTC. Protein: CASSERPGEIYTF.

The J gene is TRBJ1-5, the V gene TRBV20-1; D might be TRBD1 (6 bases). Trimming took 2 bases from V and 4 from J, leaving 15 bases between them. Per the germline V gene, CDR1 is DFQATT and CDR2 is SNEGSKA (reference sequence). The CDR3 is made up of 15 amino acids. The CDR3 DNA follows: TGCAGTGCTAGAAAGGGGGTACGGCCGAATCAGCCCCAGCATTTT. Amino acids: CSARKGVRPNQPQHF.

V usage is TRBV12-3 or TRBV12-4 and J usage is TRBJ2-6, with D possibly TRBD1 on 6 matching bases. The CDR3 runs 16 residues. V was shortened by 2 bases and J by 0 bases, with 8 bases between the two germline ends. CDR3 residues: CASSLQGSSGANVLTF. In DNA, the CDR3 is TGTGCCAGCAGTTTACAGGGGAGCTCTGGGGCCAACGTCCTGACTTTC.

This chain joins TRBV20-1 and TRBJ2-5, with D maybe TRBD1 (5 bases). The CDR3 runs to 16 residues. The V gene lost 0 bases and the J gene lost 5 bases, with 19 bases spanning the gap. CDR1 is DFQATT and CDR2 is SNEGSKA in the germline V gene (reference sequence). The CDR3 DNA reads TGCAGTGCTAGAGAAATTGGAGTGAGACAGCAGGAGACCCAGTACTTC. This gives the protein CSAREIGVRQQETQYF.